The 3 T cell receptor beta chains presented below share a single source sample, sequenced in a study of T-cell reconstitution after alpha-beta-depleted transplantation in children. A TCRbeta library incorporating unique molecular identifiers was prepared. TCRdb processed the PCR reads anew with MiXCR; each CDR3 protein has one entry. The data show 90,000 to 95,000 distinct CDR3 sequences, 10% to 15% seen once. This sample comprised PBMCs from the stem cell graft donor, obtained from the stem cell graft. The source of these receptors is a human donor who donated a stem cell graft to a child with inherited bone marrow failure.

Many counts were recorded for this clonotype. V is TRBV18 and J is TRBJ1-1; maybe TRBD1 (5 bases). Germline V gives CDR1 KGHSH, CDR2 LQKENI. Trimming removed 3 bases at V and 5 bases at J, with 13 bases between. The CDR3 consists of 14 residues. CDR3 in DNA: TGTGCCAGCTCACCCCGTGACAGCCCTACTGAAGCTTTCTTT. It encodes CASSPRDSPTEAFF.

This clonotype was picked up one time. The chain combines TRBV9 with TRBJ2-4; no clear D gene. Between the trimmed V and J ends, which lost 0 bases and 2 bases, there was a span of 6 bases. Germline lookup yields CDR1 SGDLS and CDR2 YYNGEE. The CDR3 totals 14 residues. The CDR3 coding sequence is TGTGCCAGCAGCGTAGGGGGAACCAAAAACATTCAGTACTTC. Translated: CASSVGGTKNIQYF.

Many counts were recorded for this clonotype. The V call is TRBV7-2, the J call TRBJ1-5; D not resolved. The CDR3 consists of 13 residues. V gave up 5 bases and J gave up 6 bases, with 11 bases separating them. The germline gives CDR1 SGHTA, CDR2 FQGNSA. The chain's CDR3 is CASSPGLGQPQHF. CDR3 coding DNA: TGTGCCAGCAGCCCAGGTTTGGGTCAGCCCCAGCATTTT.